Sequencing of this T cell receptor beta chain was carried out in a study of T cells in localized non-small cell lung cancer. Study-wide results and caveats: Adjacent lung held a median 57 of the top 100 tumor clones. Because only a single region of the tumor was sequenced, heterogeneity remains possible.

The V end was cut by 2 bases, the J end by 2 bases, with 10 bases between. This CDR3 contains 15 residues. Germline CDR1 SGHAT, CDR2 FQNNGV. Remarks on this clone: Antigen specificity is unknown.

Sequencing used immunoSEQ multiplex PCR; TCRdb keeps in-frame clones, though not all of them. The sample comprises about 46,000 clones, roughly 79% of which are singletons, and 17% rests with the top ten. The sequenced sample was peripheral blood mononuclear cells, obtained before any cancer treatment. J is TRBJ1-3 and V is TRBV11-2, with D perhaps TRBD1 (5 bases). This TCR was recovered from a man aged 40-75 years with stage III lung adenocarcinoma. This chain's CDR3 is CASSLLQGAGNTIYF. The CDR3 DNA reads TGTGCCAGCAGCTTATTGCAGGGCGCTGGAAACACCATATATTTT.